A single sample is the source of the 20 T cell receptor beta chains below, sequenced in a study of chemoradiotherapy in HPV16-positive cancers. TCRdb's copy holds only in-frame clones and misses some; the assay was immunoSEQ multiplex PCR. Of more than 12,000 clones listed, roughly 88% are singletons. This specimen consisted of blood, obtained from a patient who underwent chemoradiotherapy. The receptor source for this set is a human donor with HPV-associated anogenital cancer.

The V and J genes are TRBV5-4 and TRBJ1-4; D perhaps matches TRBD1 (5 bases). The germline V gene has CDR1 SGHNT and CDR2 YYREEE (reference sequence). Between the trimmed V and J ends, which lost 4 bases and 5 bases, there was a span of 15 bases. The CDR3 has 15 amino acids. The CDR3 region has the DNA TGTGCCAGCAGCAGCCGACGGGGCCAGAATGAAAAACTGTTTTTT. Translating it yields CASSSRRGQNEKLFF. The full variable domain, completed using reference TRBV5-4 and TRBJ1-4, is ETGVTQSPTHLIKTRGQQVTLRCSSQSGHNTVSWYQQALGQGPQFIFQYYREEENGRGNFPPRFSGLQFPNYSSELNVNALELDDSALYLCASSSRRGQNEKLFFGSGTQLSVL.

This chain uses TRBV6-6 with TRBJ2-7; 8 nucleotides line up with TRBD1. With 6 bases clipped from V and 1 base from J, the junction kept 5 bases outside the gene matches. The CDR3 is made up of 14 amino acids. CDR1 MNHNY and CDR2 SVGAGI come from the germline V gene (reference sequence). CDR3 in amino acids: CASRPDRESYEQYF. The CDR3 bases are TGTGCCAGCAGGCCGGACAGGGAATCCTACGAGCAGTACTTC.

The chain links TRBV5-4 to TRBJ2-5; 7 bases match TRBD2. Germline V gene sequence: CDR1 SGHNT, CDR2 YYREEE (reference sequence). CDR3 size: 14 residues. Losses at the gene ends were 4 bases for V and 4 bases for J; bases not matched to a gene: 7. Here the CDR3 reads CASSPTGGVETQYF. The CDR3 region has the DNA TGTGCCAGCAGCCCTACGGGAGGCGTAGAGACCCAGTACTTC.

The chain couples TRBV5-1 to TRBJ2-7; 11 bases map to TRBD2. V lost 4 bases and J lost 5; bases outside the gene matches: 5. Germline V gene lookup returns CDR1 SGHRS and CDR2 YFSETQ. The CDR3 covers 14 residues. CDR3 sequence reads: CASSVVAGGNEQYF. In DNA form, the CDR3 reads TGCGCCAGCAGCGTAGTAGCGGGGGGGAACGAGCAGTACTTC. The entire variable domain, with the rest obtained from reference TRBV5-1 and TRBJ2-7, is as follows: KAGVTQTPRYLIKTRGQQVTLSCSPISGHRSVSWYQQTPGQGLQFLFEYFSETQRNKGNFPGRFSGRQFSNSRSEMNVSTLELGDSALYLCASSVVAGGNEQYFGPGTRLTVT.

V and J are TRBV2 and TRBJ1-5, with D unresolved. The CDR3 is 14 residues long. Germline CDR1 is SNHLY and CDR2 is FYNNEI. The V gene lost 3 bases and the J gene lost 0 bases, with 6 bases spanning the gap. The CDR3 here is CASSEAHSNQPQHF. The CDR3 DNA reads as TGTGCCAGCAGTGAGGCGCATAGCAATCAGCCCCAGCATTTT.

The CDR3: CASSPSSSGGSDEQYF. The CDR3, as DNA: TGCGCCAGCAGCCCTTCCTCTAGCGGGGGATCGGACGAGCAGTACTTC. The chain joins TRBV10-1 to TRBJ2-7; 10 nucleotides line up with TRBD2. The CDR3 spans 16 residues. Looked up from germline, CDR1 is WNHNN and CDR2 is SYGVQD (reference sequence). The ends lost 6 bases at V and 5 bases at J; junction bases unmatched: 13.

This clone was counted a single time. This chain connects TRBV11-2 to TRBJ1-1; the D is unclear. Germline V gene sequence: CDR1 SGHAT, CDR2 FQNNGV. V was pared by 7 bases and J by 4 bases, with 10 bases between. The CDR3 is 12 residues long. CDR3 sequence: CASTLWVTEAFF. CDR3 DNA sequence: TGTGCCAGCACACTATGGGTCACTGAAGCTTTCTTT.

The chain links TRBV6-5 to TRBJ2-7; 7 bases line up with TRBD1. CDR1 is MNHEY and CDR2 is SVGAGI in the germline V gene. With 0 bases clipped from V and 5 bases from J, the junction kept 7 bases outside the gene matches. This CDR3 is 15 amino acids long. The CDR3 loop reads CASSYSNPGGDEQYF. The CDR3, as DNA: TGTGCCAGCAGTTACTCGAATCCAGGGGGAGACGAGCAGTACTTC.

This chain connects TRBV6-1 to TRBJ1-5; D is perhaps TRBD1 (5 bases). The CDR3 contains 16 residues. Germline V gene data show CDR1 as MNHNS and CDR2 as SASEGT. V was shortened by 3 bases and J by 2 bases, with 14 bases between the two germline ends. The CDR3 sequence: CASSEGRVGGNQPQHF. The CDR3, as DNA: TGTGCCAGCAGTGAGGGCAGGGTCGGCGGCAATCAGCCCCAGCATTTT.

The chain couples TRBV5-6 to TRBJ1-5; D perhaps matches TRBD1 (5 bases). Germline CDR1 SGHDT, CDR2 YYEEEE. CDR3 length: 15 residues. Trimming took 1 base from V and 1 from J, leaving 9 bases between them. CDR3 DNA: TGTGCCAGCAGCTTGCGGGGGTGGAGCAATCAGCCCCAGCATTTT. It specifies CASSLRGWSNQPQHF.

The V gene is TRBV14, the J gene TRBJ2-1; weak D call: TRBD2 (6 bases). CDR1 is SGHDN, CDR2 FVKESK, per germline. The CDR3 is 13 amino acids. V lost 0 bases to trimming and J lost 8 bases, with 8 bases between them. In DNA, the CDR3 is TGTGCCAGCAGCCAAGATGGAGGGTATGAGCAGTTCTTC. The encoded protein is CASSQDGGYEQFF.

The rearrangement joins TRBV19 to TRBJ2-5; D is unresolved. The germline V gene encodes CDR1 LNHDA and CDR2 SQIVND (reference sequence). V was cut by 1 base and J by 5 bases, with 11 bases left in between. This CDR3 is 14 amino acids long. The CDR3 sequence is CASSIGGSGETQYF. DNA for the CDR3: TGTGCCAGTAGTATAGGAGGCAGTGGGGAGACCCAGTACTTC.

The chain uses TRBV30 and TRBJ2-2, with D maybe TRBD2 (5 bases). From germline, CDR1 is GTSNPN and CDR2 SVGIG (reference sequence). CDR3 length: 14 amino acids. Between the trimmed V and J ends, which lost 3 bases and 4 bases, there was a span of 12 bases. DNA of the CDR3: TGTGCCTGGAGGGAGTATCGGGGCACCGGGGAGCTGTTTTTT. It yields the protein CAWREYRGTGELFF.

J is TRBJ2-1 and V is TRBV5-1; 9 bases line up with TRBD2. Germline-derived CDR1 and CDR2 are SGHRS and YFSETQ. Losses at the gene ends were 3 bases for V and 3 bases for J; bases not matched to a gene: 7. The CDR3 has 16 residues. CDR3 bases: TGCGCCAGCAGCTCGTATAGCGGGGGATACTACAATGAGCAGTTCTTC. Translating it yields CASSSYSGGYYNEQFF. The entire variable domain, with the rest obtained from reference TRBV5-1 and TRBJ2-1, is as follows: KAGVTQTPRYLIKTRGQQVTLSCSPISGHRSVSWYQQTPGQGLQFLFEYFSETQRNKGNFPGRFSGRQFSNSRSEMNVSTLELGDSALYLCASSSYSGGYYNEQFFGPGTRLTVL.

V and J are TRBV27 and TRBJ2-5, with D possibly TRBD2 on 6 matching bases. V lost 1 base to trimming and J lost 4 bases, with 7 bases between them. Germline CDR1 reads MNHEY; CDR2 reads SMNVEV (reference sequence). The CDR3 is 13 amino acids. The CDR3 DNA sequence: TGTGCCAGCAGTTTATGGGGAGGAGAGACCCAGTACTTC. Its translation: CASSLWGGETQYF.

The chain combines TRBV4-1 with TRBJ2-1; no firm D call. Germline V gives CDR1 MGHRA, CDR2 YSYEKL. V was cut by 0 bases and J by 4 bases, with 7 bases left in between. The CDR3 covers 14 residues. CDR3 protein: CASSQDTDYNEQFF. In nucleotides, the CDR3 is TGCGCCAGCAGCCAAGACACAGATTACAATGAGCAGTTCTTC.

The chain has TRBV6-4 and TRBJ2-3, with D possibly TRBD2 on 5 matching bases. The CDR3 length is 16 residues. Trimming cost V 0 bases and J 2 bases, with 12 bases left between them. The germline gives CDR1 MRHNA, CDR2 SNTAGT. CDR3 DNA sequence: TGTGCCAGCAGTGACTCCCTCAGTAGCGCCACAGATACGCAGTATTTT. It translates to CASSDSLSSATDTQYF.

The V and J genes are TRBV18 and TRBJ2-2; 8 bases are shared with TRBD2. V was clipped by 2 bases and J by 1 base; unmatched bases: 3. This CDR3 is built from 16 residues. Germline V lookup: CDR1 KGHSH, CDR2 LQKENI. CDR3 loop: CASSPGLAGNTGELFF. CDR3 in DNA: TGTGCCAGCTCACCAGGGCTAGCGGGGAACACCGGGGAGCTGTTTTTT. The complete variable domain, with remaining parts taken from reference TRBV18 and TRBJ2-2, reads NAGVMQNPRHLVRRRGQEARLRCSPMKGHSHVYWYRQLPEEGLKFMVYLQKENIIDESGMPKERFSAEFPKEGPSILRIQQVVRGDSAAYFCASSPGLAGNTGELFFGEGSRLTVL.

This clone was recorded once. The genes are TRBV7-2 and TRBJ1-2; a weak D match, TRBD1 (5 bases). From germline, CDR1 is SGHTA and CDR2 FQGNSA. The CDR3 has 13 residues. Deletions cut 3 bases from V and 3 bases from J, with 8 bases between. CDR3 bases: TGTGCCAGCAGCTTGACAGTTGACTATGGCTACACCTTC. Protein product: CASSLTVDYGYTF.

This chain uses TRBV13 with TRBJ2-7; 10 bases line up with TRBD1. Trimming cost V 0 bases and J 2 bases; bases outside gene matches: 1. Looked up from germline, CDR1 is PRHDT and CDR2 is FYEKMQ (reference sequence). CDR3 length: 15 residues. The CDR3 loop reads CASSLGGTGAYEQYF. CDR3 sequence (DNA): TGTGCCAGCAGCTTAGGCGGGACAGGGGCCTACGAGCAGTACTTC.